These 14 T cell receptor beta chains came from one sample sequenced in a study of cytomegalovirus exposure and HLA in healthy donors. Both 60 Vbeta primers and 13 Jbeta primers went into the PCR. Produced via immunoSEQ multiplex PCR; TCRdb's table is partial and in-frame only. The data show some 100,000 clones, with 76% seen just once and just under 4% held by the top ten. The sample was PBMCs. These receptors were taken from a woman in her 50s in good health and CMV-seropositive.

V and J are TRBV30 and TRBJ2-2; 9 nucleotides align to TRBD2. The CDR3 runs 13 residues. Germline trimming cut 8 bases from V and 7 bases from J; bases unmatched to any gene: 8. CDR1 is GTSNPN and CDR2 is SVGIG in the germline V gene (reference sequence). DNA of the CDR3: TGTGCCCTTGCGGGGGGGCTGGTCGGGGAGCTGTTTTTT. The encoded protein is CALAGGLVGELFF.

The chain joins TRBV30 to TRBJ1-2; TRBD1 matches 9 bases. The V gene's germline CDR1 is GTSNPN and CDR2 SVGIG (reference sequence). With V trimmed by 3 bases and J by 7 bases, 6 bases remained unmatched. The CDR3 is made up of 13 amino acids. In DNA form, the CDR3 reads TGTGCCTGGAGAGGGACAGGGATTGGTGGCTACACCTTC. It translates to CAWRGTGIGGYTF.

This clone occurred many times. The V call is TRBV4-2, the J call TRBJ1-4; 7 nucleotides match TRBD1. V gave up 0 bases and J gave up 7 bases; unmatched junction bases: 8. CDR3 length equals 16 residues. Germline V CDR1 and CDR2: LGHNA, YNFKEQ. The CDR3 coding sequence is TGTGCCAGCAGCCAAGAGGGGGCAGGGGGGATTGAAAAACTGTTTTTT. Its protein is CASSQEGAGGIEKLFF.

DNA for the CDR3: TGTGCCAGCAGCCCCATTCACCTGAGCTCCTACAATGAGCAGTTCTTC. Protein: CASSPIHLSSYNEQFF. V usage is TRBV5-8 and J usage is TRBJ2-1; D gene unclear. V was pared by 4 bases and J by 0 bases, with 14 bases between. CDR3 length: 16 residues. Germline CDR1 SGHTS, CDR2 YDEGEE. The full variable domain, its missing parts supplied by reference TRBV5-8 and TRBJ2-1, is EAGVTQSPTHLIKTRGQQATLRCSPISGHTSVYWYQQALGLGLQFLLWYDEGEERNRGNFPPRFSGRQFPNYSSELNVNALELEDSALYLCASSPIHLSSYNEQFFGPGTRLTVL.

This clone was recorded a few times. The genes are TRBV11-2 and TRBJ1-2; D perhaps matches TRBD1 (6 bases). There are 13 residues in the CDR3. Trimming took off 1 base at V and 6 bases at J, with 9 bases between the two ends. Germline V lookup: CDR1 SGHAT, CDR2 FQNNGV. The DNA for the CDR3 is TGTGCCAGCAGCTTAGGGTACAGGGATGGCTACACCTTC. Protein product: CASSLGYRDGYTF.

CDR3 in DNA: TGTGCCAGCAGCACGGGTGCAGGGATGAAGCCCCAGCATTTT. Amino acids: CASSTGAGMKPQHF. The genes are TRBV5-5 and TRBJ1-5; weak D call: TRBD1 (5 bases). Germline V gene lookup returns CDR1 SGHKS and CDR2 YYEKEE (reference sequence). CDR3 length equals 14 residues. The ends were cut back, 4 bases at V and 8 bases at J, with 16 bases in the middle.

This chain uses TRBV27 with TRBJ2-3, with 13 bases fitting TRBD2. In germline, CDR1 is MNHEY, CDR2 SMNVEV (reference sequence). This CDR3 comprises 14 residues. The ends lost 10 bases at V and 2 bases at J; junction bases unmatched: 3. CDR3 bases: TGTGCCACAGGACTAGCGGGGGACACAGATACGCAGTATTTT. Translation gives CATGLAGDTDTQYF.

CDR3 in DNA: TGTGCCAGCAGCGGAGGGGGTGGGACCATCACAGATACGCAGTATTTT. Amino acid sequence: CASSGGGGTITDTQYF. The V call is TRBV9, the J call TRBJ2-3; tentatively, D is TRBD1 (6 bases). This CDR3 is built from 16 residues. The germline CDR1 and CDR2 sequences are SGDLS and YYNGEE. Trimming stripped 3 bases from V and 2 bases from J, with 16 bases between.

The chain links TRBV2 to TRBJ1-5; 7 bases are a match to TRBD1. The CDR3 length is 14 residues. Germline CDR1 reads SNHLY; CDR2 reads FYNNEI. Germline trimming cut 7 bases from V and 0 bases from J; bases unmatched to any gene: 3. CDR3 amino acids: CASKGQYSNQPQHF. The DNA for the CDR3 is TGTGCCAGCAAGGGACAGTATAGCAATCAGCCCCAGCATTTT.

The V and J genes are TRBV7-9 and TRBJ1-1; the match to TRBD1 covers 10 bases. CDR3 length: 13 amino acids. Germline V lookup: CDR1 SEHNR, CDR2 FQNEAQ (reference sequence). The trim removed 11 bases at V and 9 bases at J, leaving 12 bases unmatched. This CDR3 is CAGIGQGEGKAFF. The CDR3 DNA reads as TGTGCCGGCATTGGACAGGGGGAAGGAAAAGCTTTCTTT.

The CDR3 DNA follows: TGCGCCAGCAGCCCGGGACAGGGGGTGAGAAACACCATATATTTT. This translates into CASSPGQGVRNTIYF. The chain links TRBV5-1 to TRBJ1-3; 11 nucleotides align to TRBD1. V lost 4 bases and J lost 5; bases outside the gene matches: 5. The V gene's germline CDR1 is SGHRS and CDR2 YFSETQ. The CDR3 is made up of 15 amino acids.

V usage is TRBV5-1 and J usage is TRBJ2-7; 9 nucleotides line up with TRBD1. This CDR3 is 15 amino acids long. The ends lost 3 bases at V and 0 bases at J; junction bases unmatched: 4. Germline-derived CDR1 and CDR2 are SGHRS and YFSETQ. CDR3 in DNA: TGCGCCAGCAGCTCCGGGACAGGGTTCTCCTACGAGCAGTACTTC. Amino acids: CASSSGTGFSYEQYF.

The chain recombines TRBV6-5 with TRBJ2-1; D unresolved. This CDR3 region has 13 residues. Germline lookup yields CDR1 MNHEY and CDR2 SVGAGI. V was shortened by 2 bases and J by 8 bases, with 10 bases between the two germline ends. CDR3 region: CASSYHERYEQFF. The DNA for the CDR3 is TGTGCCAGCAGTTACCACGAGCGATATGAGCAGTTCTTC.

The chain uses TRBV6-1 and TRBJ2-5, with no clear D. Trimming cost V 2 bases and J 13 bases, with 17 bases left between them. This CDR3 is built from 13 residues. The germline V gene has CDR1 MNHNS and CDR2 SASEGT. CDR3 DNA: TGTGCCAGCAGTGAAACGTTGACACCTCACATGTACTTC. This translates into CASSETLTPHMYF.